This entry describes one TCR beta chain. The antigen remains unidentified. One junction end does not reproduce the germline sequence, and a read error may be involved. Germline V gene sequence: CDR1 SGHDN, CDR2 FVKESK. This CDR3 spans 13 amino acids. Assay used: immunoSEQ multiplex PCR; TCRdb lists only in-frame clones, some missing. Of 45,000 to 55,000 clones detected, about 88% appear once; the ten largest clones hold approximately 6.4%. The data stem from a study of cytomegalovirus exposure and HLA in healthy donors. Study-level background: A subsequent analysis reported that the roughly 120 validation repertoires were produced on the same platform that had also been used for the roughly 700 first-cohort repertoires. Broader study findings: In vitro work confirmed that a few CMV-associated chains recognize CMV antigens. It was reported that the classifier diagnosed cytomegalovirus status with high specificity and sensitivity in both the original and validation cohorts. In the 100 to 150 validation repertoires, around 95% of cluster scores exceeded 0, per a later analysis.

This clonotype originated in a woman aged 25 to 39 in good health and CMV-seronegative. This chain uses TRBV14 with TRBJ2-3; no reliable D call. Sequencing was carried out using PBMCs. In DNA, the CDR3 is TGTACCAGCAGCCAACGGTACACAGATACGCAGTATTTT. Amino acid sequence: CTSSQRYTDTQYF. Together with reference TRBV14 and TRBJ2-3, the CDR3 gives the full variable domain: EAGVTQFPSHSVIEKGQTVTLRCDPISGHDNLYWYRRVMGKEIKFLLHFVKESKQDESGMPNNRFLAERTGGTYSTLKVQPAELEDSGVYFCTSSQRYTDTQYFGPGTRLTVL.